Here is one TCR beta chain with its context. Its antigen remains unidentified. The record has no base qualities; no much larger clone is one base away. At one collaborating source in Seattle, patients were enrolled during active infection and were followed longitudinally through the course of disease. Each collaborating institution followed its own protocols to collect whole blood in K2EDTA tubes. Collaborator samples were shipped for TCRbeta analysis as frozen whole blood, isolated PBMCs, or DNA extracted from either sample type. This specimen comes from a study of blood T cell repertoires in COVID-19 (TCRdb year 2020). Concerning the study at large: Samples from collaborators originated in the United States, Italy and Spain and spanned both the acute and convalescent phases of COVID-19. The material from the prospective study consisted of cDNA or gDNA derived from T cells, B-cell-depleted T cells, or PBMCs. Deeply sampled blood TCRbeta repertoires from subjects exposed to, actively infected with, or recovered from COVID-19 were included in the dataset. The repertoires were made available in a free public database intended to serve as a resource for research on the immune response to SARS-CoV-2. Samples came from the ongoing ImmuneRACE study (first 160 participants) plus 1,254 subjects from 6 global collaborators. The sample metadata nearly always contained a de-identified subject ID, COVID-19 status, age in years and sex. Where available, HLA class I and class II types were obtained from metadata supplied by the sample provider rather than from assay-based typing.

Paper-wide results and their limitations: The quantity of clinical and demographic metadata differed by source and by participant and was supplied without curation.

TCRbeta CDR3 regions were amplified from genomic DNA using the immunoSEQ Assay, a bias-controlled multiplex PCR. In the authors' own workflow: Within the assay, amplification of reference gene primers was used to estimate how many nucleated cells each sample contained. Sequence reads were collapsed and filtered to measure the absolute abundance of every unique TCRbeta CDR3 rearrangement. For each sample, productive Simpson clonality was calculated by taking the square root of Simpson's diversity index across productive rearrangements. TCRdb retrieved this table from immuneACCESS and kept in-frame rearrangements only. Not all clones are present; in checked studies, unresolved V genes account for under half, and no reason is known for the remainder. The V and J calls and clone size come from that table; D and trimming were worked out from the DNA. In all, the sample holds about 68,000 clones, and roughly nine tenths of those were seen once. Around 3.7% of the sample is in the top ten clones.

V is pruned by 5 bases and J by 5 bases, leaving 5 bases of the junction without a gene match. The CDR3 starts with the cysteine, ends with the phenylalanine, and has 14 residues. Only CDR3 DNA is held: 42 bases, read in frame from base 1. CDR1 and CDR2 (LNHDA, SQIVND) derive from the germline V gene (reference sequence). Sequenced material: peripheral blood. The sequence links TRBV19 to TRBJ1-4, with 7 bases matching TRBD1. The receptor comes from a woman between 45 and 65 years old with COVID-19, enrolled during active disease. CDR3 reads: CASSPTGLNEKLFF. At the DNA level, the sequence is TGTGCCAGTAGTCCGACAGGGTTAAATGAAAAACTGTTTTTT.